The clone carrying this T cell receptor (beta chain) turned up a few times. Its specificity is unknown. With 3 bases clipped from V and 8 bases from J, the junction kept 8 bases outside the gene matches. This CDR3 has 13 amino acids. The germline V gene has CDR1 SQVTM and CDR2 ANQGSEA. The data were obtained in a study of blood T cells in healthy people across ages. General study findings and limits: Bulk PBMC profiling left naive and antigen-experienced comparisons inconclusive. Naive T cell percentage showed a strong correlation with TCR beta diversity.

Sample-barcoded 5' priming and a J-beta primer mix drove a second PCR of about 7 to 12 cycles. TCRdb re-analysed the 5' RACE reads in MiXCR, keeping a single row per CDR3 protein. Seen here are around 1.5 million distinct CDR3 sequences, 35% to 45% observed once, and the top ten hold 7.9%. Caucasian, healthy and from Russia, the donors were aged between about 6 and 90. The genes are TRBV29-1 and TRBJ2-5; TRBD2 matches 8 bases. The receptor was derived from a woman in her late teens or twenties in good health. Input material: blood. The CDR3 reads CSVDLAGRTTQYF. For the CDR3, the DNA is TGCAGCGTTGACCTAGCGGGCAGGACCACCCAGTACTTC.